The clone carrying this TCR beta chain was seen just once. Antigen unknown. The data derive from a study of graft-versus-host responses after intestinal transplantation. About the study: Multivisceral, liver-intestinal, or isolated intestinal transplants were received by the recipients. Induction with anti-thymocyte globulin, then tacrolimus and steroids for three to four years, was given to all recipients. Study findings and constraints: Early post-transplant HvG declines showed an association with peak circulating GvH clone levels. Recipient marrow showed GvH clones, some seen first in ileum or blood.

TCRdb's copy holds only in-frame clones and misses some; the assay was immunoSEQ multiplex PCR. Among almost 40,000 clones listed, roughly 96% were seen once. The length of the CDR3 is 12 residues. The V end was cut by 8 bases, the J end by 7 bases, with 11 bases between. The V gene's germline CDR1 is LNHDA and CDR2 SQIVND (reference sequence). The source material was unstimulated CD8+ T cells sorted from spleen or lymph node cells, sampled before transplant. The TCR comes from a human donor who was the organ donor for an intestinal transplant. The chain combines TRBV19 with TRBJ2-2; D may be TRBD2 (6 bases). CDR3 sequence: CASGGTGGELFF. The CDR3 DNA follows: TGTGCCAGTGGGGGGACGGGCGGGGAGCTGTTTTTT. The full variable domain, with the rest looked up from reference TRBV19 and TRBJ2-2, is DGGITQSPKYLFRKEGQNVTLSCEQNLNHDAMYWYRQDPGQGLRLIYYSQIVNDFQKGDIAEGYSVSREKKESFPLTVTSAQKNPTAFYLCASGGTGGELFFGEGSRLTVL.